This T cell receptor (beta chain) was recovered during a study of shared clonotypes between healthy human individuals. Concerning this clone: No antigen is known for it.

In germline, CDR1 is SGHTA, CDR2 FQGNSA. With 8 bases clipped from V and 0 bases from J, the junction kept 15 bases outside the gene matches. The CDR3 length is 18 residues. In the sorted-subset replicate PCRs, 200 ng DNA, 25,000 to 30,000 T cell genomes, was used. Per the study methods: ImmunoSEQ junction-only sequences lacked quality scores, so their filtering differed. Using immunoSEQ multiplex PCR, the repertoire was profiled, and TCRdb retains in-frame clones only, with some absent. The V and J calls and clone size come from that table; D and trimming were worked out from the DNA. The table includes 2 million to 2.5 million clones, around 90% detected once. General observations from the study: Memory subsets generally showed lower estimated richness than naive subsets. When compared with the clonotypes that were shared by all four sorted-subset donors, the non-shared clonotypes turned out to have lower generation probabilities.

V is TRBV7-2 and J is TRBJ2-1; 8 nucleotides line up with TRBD2. The TCR originated in a man aged 18 to 29 in good health. Some clones in this sample may be carry-over from other donors' samples. The sequenced material came from naive CD4+ T cells from PBMCs. Subset here: CD45RA+ positively selected. The CDR3 loop reads CASLPRAGGRSSYNEQFF. The CDR3 DNA reads TGTGCCAGCCTACCTAGGGCGGGGGGCAGGAGCTCCTACAATGAGCAGTTCTTC.